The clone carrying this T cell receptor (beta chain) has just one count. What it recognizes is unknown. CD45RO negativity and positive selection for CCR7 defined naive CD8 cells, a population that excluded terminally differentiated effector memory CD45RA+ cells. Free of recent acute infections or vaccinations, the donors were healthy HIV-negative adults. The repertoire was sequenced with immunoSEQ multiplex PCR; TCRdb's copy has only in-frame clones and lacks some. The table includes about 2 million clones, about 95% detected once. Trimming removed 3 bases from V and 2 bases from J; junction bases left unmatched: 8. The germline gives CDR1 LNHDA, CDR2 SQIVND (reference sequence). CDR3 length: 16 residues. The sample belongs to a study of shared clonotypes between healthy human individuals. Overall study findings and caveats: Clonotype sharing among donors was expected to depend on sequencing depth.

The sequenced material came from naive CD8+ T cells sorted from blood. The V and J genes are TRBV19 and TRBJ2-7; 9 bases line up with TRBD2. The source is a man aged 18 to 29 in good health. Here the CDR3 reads CASSIGGLAGTYEQYF. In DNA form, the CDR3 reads TGTGCCAGTAGTATTGGTGGGCTAGCGGGAACCTACGAGCAGTACTTC.